Listed below are T cell receptor beta chains from one sample, sequenced in a study of T cell responses to AZD1222 COVID-19 vaccine. Using immunoSEQ multiplex PCR, the repertoire was profiled, and TCRdb retains in-frame clones only, with some absent. The data contain about 160,000 clones, approximately 88% of them seen just once; the ten biggest clones take up about 4.3%. The sequenced sample was peripheral blood, obtained 28 days after the second AZD1222 dose. The receptors were sampled from an adult who received the AZD1222 COVID-19 vaccine. The CDR3 runs from the conserved cysteine through the conserved F or W. The order of the fields is D gene, clone size, V gene, J gene, CDR3 length, CDR3 protein, CDR3 DNA. A D gene is named only where the DNA matches it firmly. A row's size may be missing; if present it is once, few, many or a size class.

>.|once|TRBV7-2|TRBJ1-2|15
CASSLGTDRSYGYTF
TGTGCCAGCAGCCTGGGCACAGACCGTAGCTATGGCTACACCTTC
>TRBD1|.|TRBV5-1|TRBJ2-1|15
CASSLTGEAYNEQFF
TGCGCCAGCAGCTTGACAGGGGAAGCCTACAATGAGCAGTTCTTC
>.|.|TRBV27|TRBJ2-1|14
CASSWSGPNNEQFF
TGTGCCAGCAGTTGGTCCGGGCCGAACAATGAGCAGTTCTTC
>.|.|TRBV7-9|TRBJ1-1|14
CASSLLGINTEAFF
TGTGCCAGCAGCTTATTAGGGATTAACACTGAAGCTTTCTTT
>.|few|TRBV6-5|TRBJ1-4|16
CASSYVPGGGNEKLFF
TGTGCCAGCAGTTACGTCCCGGGAGGTGGGAATGAAAAACTGTTTTTT
>.|.|TRBV14|TRBJ1-1|14
CASRLLGGNTEAFF
TGTGCCAGCAGACTCCTCGGGGGAAACACTGAAGCTTTCTTT
>.|few|TRBV21-1|TRBJ1-5|14
CASRDRGLHQPQHF
TGTGCCAGCAGGGACAGGGGTCTTCATCAGCCCCAGCATTTT
>.|once|TRBV6-1|TRBJ2-1|14
CASSETASNNEQFF
TGTGCCAGCAGTGAAACAGCCTCCAACAATGAGCAGTTCTTC
>.|once|TRBV7-9|TRBJ1-6|12
CASSLAGPTLHF
TGTGCCAGCAGCTTGGCAGGACCAACCCTCCACTTT
>.|.|TRBV7-2|TRBJ2-2|11
CASSLTGELFF
TGTGCCAGCAGCTTGACAGGGGAGCTGTTTTTT
>.|once|TRBV27|TRBJ1-1|13
CASSRDRGAQAFF
TGTGCCAGCAGTCGCGACCGAGGGGCGCAAGCTTTCTTT
>.|.|TRBV6-1|TRBJ2-7|15
CASSEGGTGFHEQYF
TGTGCCAGCAGTGAAGGAGGAACAGGGTTCCACGAGCAGTACTTC
>TRBD1|.|TRBV6-2/TRBV6-3|TRBJ2-2|16
CASSERTGVRGGELFF
TGTGCCAGCAGTGAGCGCACAGGGGTCCGGGGCGGGGAGCTGTTTTTT
>.|.|TRBV7-3|TRBJ2-1|15
CASSFDSFSYNEQFF
TGTGCCAGCAGCTTCGACAGCTTCTCCTACAATGAGCAGTTCTTC
>.|.|TRBV6-6|TRBJ1-2|10
CATLTKGYTF
TGTGCCACCCTGACAAAAGGCTACACCTTC
>.|.|TRBV3-1/TRBV3-2|TRBJ2-6|16
CASSQGGHSGANVLTF
TGTGCCAGCAGCCAAGGGGGACACTCTGGGGCCAACGTCCTGACTTTC
>.|.|TRBV3-1/TRBV3-2|TRBJ1-5|14
CASSQGNSNQPQHF
TGTGCCAGCAGCCAGGGGAATAGCAATCAGCCCCAGCATTTT
>TRBD1|.|TRBV5-1|TRBJ1-5|14
CASSLGDRGQPQHF
TGCGCCAGCAGCTTGGGGGACAGGGGTCAGCCCCAGCATTTT
>TRBD1|once|TRBV10-2|TRBJ1-2|15
CASSDGTGGWRGYTF
TGCGCCAGCAGTGATGGGACAGGGGGGTGGAGAGGCTACACCTTC
>TRBD1|.|TRBV18|TRBJ2-5|13
CASADRRQETQYF
TGTGCCAGCGCGGACAGGAGGCAGGAGACCCAGTACTTC
>.|.|TRBV11-2|TRBJ2-7|12
CASARSSYEQYF
TGTGCCAGCGCCAGGAGCTCCTACGAGCAGTACTTC
>.|once|TRBV5-1|TRBJ1-1|13
CATTTDPNTEAFF
TGCGCCACCACGACAGACCCGAACACTGAAGCTTTCTTT
>TRBD1|.|TRBV3-1/TRBV3-2|TRBJ1-2|16
CASSWGQPRSNYGYTF
TGTGCCAGCAGCTGGGGACAGCCTCGATCTAACTATGGCTACACCTTC
>.|.|TRBV19|TRBJ1-5|15
CASSITGHRWQPQHF
TGTGCCAGTAGTATTACGGGACATAGGTGGCAGCCCCAGCATTTT
>.|.|TRBV30|TRBJ1-1|13
CAWSRNRGTEAFF
TGTGCCTGGAGTAGGAACCGCGGCACTGAAGCTTTCTTT
>.|.|TRBV5-4|TRBJ1-1|14
CASSLVEGNTEAFF
TGTGCCAGCAGCTTGGTGGAGGGAAACACTGAAGCTTTCTTT
>.|.|TRBV6-5|TRBJ1-4|15
CASSWSGRTNEKLFF
TGTGCCAGCAGTTGGTCGGGACGGACTAATGAAAAACTGTTTTTT
>TRBD1|.|TRBV2|TRBJ2-7|12
CASEQGAYEQYF
TGTGCCAGCGAGCAGGGGGCTTACGAGCAGTACTTC
>TRBD2|.|TRBV9|TRBJ2-1|15
CASSASGGEYNEQFF
TGTGCCAGCAGCGCGAGCGGGGGGGAATACAATGAGCAGTTCTTC
>.|once|TRBV27|TRBJ1-6|13
CATSRGVGSPLHF
TGTGCCACTTCTCGGGGGGTTGGTTCACCCCTCCACTTT
>.|.|TRBV5-5|TRBJ1-2|14
CASSLIAGSYGYTF
TGTGCCAGCAGCTTGATCGCAGGGAGCTATGGCTACACCTTC
>.|.|TRBV6-5|TRBJ2-5|13
CASTPPGAETQYF
TGTGCCAGCACCCCGCCCGGGGCGGAGACCCAGTACTTC
>.|.|TRBV3-1/TRBV3-2|TRBJ1-2|13
CASSQGGKGGYTF
TGTGCCAGCAGCCAAGGGGGAAAGGGGGGCTACACCTTC
>.|.|TRBV19|TRBJ1-2|12
CARLQGDYGYTF
TGTGCCAGACTACAAGGGGACTATGGCTACACCTTC
>.|once|TRBV6-5|TRBJ1-1|13
CASGKGVVAEAFF
TGTGCCAGCGGAAAGGGCGTGGTGGCTGAAGCTTTCTTT
>.|.|TRBV21-1|TRBJ1-4|11
CASSKDEKLFF
TGTGCCAGCAGCAAGGATGAAAAACTGTTTTTT
>TRBD1|.|TRBV12-5|TRBJ1-5|14
CASGLRDRDQPQHF
TGTGCTAGTGGCCTCCGGGACAGGGATCAGCCCCAGCATTTT
>.|.|TRBV9|TRBJ2-1|13
CASSVEGASEQFF
TGTGCCAGCAGCGTAGAAGGAGCCTCTGAGCAGTTCTTC
>TRBD1|.|TRBV5-1|TRBJ1-1|14
CASSLRTGNTEAFF
TGCGCCAGCAGCCTTCGGACAGGAAACACTGAAGCTTTCTTT